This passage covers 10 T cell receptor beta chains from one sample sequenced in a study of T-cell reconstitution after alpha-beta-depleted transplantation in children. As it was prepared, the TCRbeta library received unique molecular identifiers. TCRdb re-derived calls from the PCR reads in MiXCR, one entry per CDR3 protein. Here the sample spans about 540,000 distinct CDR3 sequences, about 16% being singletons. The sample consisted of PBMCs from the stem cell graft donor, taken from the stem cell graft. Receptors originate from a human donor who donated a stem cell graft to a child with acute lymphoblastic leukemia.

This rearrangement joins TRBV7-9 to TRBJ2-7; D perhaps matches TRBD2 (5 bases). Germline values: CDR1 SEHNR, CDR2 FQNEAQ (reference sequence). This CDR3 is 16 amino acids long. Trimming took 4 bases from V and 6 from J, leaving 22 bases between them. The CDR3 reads CASSWIGGGPRGEQYF. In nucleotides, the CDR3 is TGTGCCAGCAGCTGGATTGGAGGCGGGCCACGAGGCGAGCAGTACTTC. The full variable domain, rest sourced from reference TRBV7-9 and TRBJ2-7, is DTGVSQNPRHKITKRGQNVTFRCDPISEHNRLYWYRQTLGQGPEFLTYFQNEAQLEKSRLLSDRFSAERPKGSFSTLEIQRTEQGDSAMYLCASSWIGGGPRGEQYFGPGTRLTVT.

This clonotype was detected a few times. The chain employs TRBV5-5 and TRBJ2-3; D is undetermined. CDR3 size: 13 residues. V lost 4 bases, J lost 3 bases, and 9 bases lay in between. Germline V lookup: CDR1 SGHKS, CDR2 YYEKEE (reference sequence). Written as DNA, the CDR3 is TGTGCCAGCAGCCCGGCGGTAACAGATACGCAGTATTTT. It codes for CASSPAVTDTQYF.

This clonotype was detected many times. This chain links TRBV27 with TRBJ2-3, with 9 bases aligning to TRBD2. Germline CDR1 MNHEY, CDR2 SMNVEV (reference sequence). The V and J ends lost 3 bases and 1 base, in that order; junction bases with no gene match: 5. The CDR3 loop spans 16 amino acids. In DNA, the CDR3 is TGTGCCAGCAGTTTGGTGCGGGAGGGCGGCACAGATACGCAGTATTTT. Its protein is CASSLVREGGTDTQYF.

CDR3 amino acids: CSATGLKGTGELFF. DNA of the CDR3: TGCAGCGCGACAGGTCTTAAAGGCACCGGGGAGCTGTTTTTT. The chain joins TRBV29-1 to TRBJ2-2; the D gene is possibly TRBD1 (6 bases). This CDR3 contains 14 residues. Germline-derived CDR1 and CDR2 are SQVTM and ANQGSEA. V lost 7 bases and J 4 bases, leaving 16 bases between the germline ends.

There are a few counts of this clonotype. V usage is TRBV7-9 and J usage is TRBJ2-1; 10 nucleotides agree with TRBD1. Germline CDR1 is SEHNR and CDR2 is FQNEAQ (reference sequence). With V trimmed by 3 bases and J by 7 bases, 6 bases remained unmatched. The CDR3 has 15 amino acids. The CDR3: CASSLTGGAANEQFF. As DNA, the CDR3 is TGTGCCAGCAGCTTGACAGGGGGCGCGGCGAATGAGCAGTTCTTC.

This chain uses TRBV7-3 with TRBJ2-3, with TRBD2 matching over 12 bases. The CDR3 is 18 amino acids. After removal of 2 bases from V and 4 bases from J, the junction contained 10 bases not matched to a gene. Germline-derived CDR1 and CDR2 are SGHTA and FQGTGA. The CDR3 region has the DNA TGTGCCAGCAGCTTATTGGCTAGCGGGAGGGCCGGGGCAGATACGCAGTATTTT. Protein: CASSLLASGRAGADTQYF.

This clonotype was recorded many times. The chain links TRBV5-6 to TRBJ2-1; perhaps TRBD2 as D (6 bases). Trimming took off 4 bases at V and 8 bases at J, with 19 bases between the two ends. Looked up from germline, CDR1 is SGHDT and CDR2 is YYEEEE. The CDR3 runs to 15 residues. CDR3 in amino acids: CASSGGTRRPDEQFF. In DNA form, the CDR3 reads TGTGCCAGCAGCGGCGGGACTCGAAGGCCGGATGAGCAGTTCTTC.

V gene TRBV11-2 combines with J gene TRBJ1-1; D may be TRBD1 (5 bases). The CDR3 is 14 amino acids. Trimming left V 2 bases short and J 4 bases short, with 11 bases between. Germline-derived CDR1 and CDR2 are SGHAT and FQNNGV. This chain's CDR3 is CASSLQGRATEAFF. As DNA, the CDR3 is TGTGCCAGCAGCTTACAGGGACGGGCCACTGAAGCTTTCTTT. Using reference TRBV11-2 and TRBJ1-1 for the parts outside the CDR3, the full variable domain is EAGVAQSPRYKIIEKRQSVAFWCNPISGHATLYWYQQILGQGPKLLIQFQNNGVVDDSQLPKDRFSAERLKGVDSTLKIQPAKLEDSAVYLCASSLQGRATEAFFGQGTRLTVV.

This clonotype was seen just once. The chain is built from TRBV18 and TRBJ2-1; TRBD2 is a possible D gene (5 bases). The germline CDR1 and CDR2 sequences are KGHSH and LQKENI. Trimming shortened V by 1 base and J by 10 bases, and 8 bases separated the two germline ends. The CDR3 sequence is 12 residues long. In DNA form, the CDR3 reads TGTGCCAGCTCACCACTGGGCGGGGAGCAGTTCTTC. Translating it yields CASSPLGGEQFF.

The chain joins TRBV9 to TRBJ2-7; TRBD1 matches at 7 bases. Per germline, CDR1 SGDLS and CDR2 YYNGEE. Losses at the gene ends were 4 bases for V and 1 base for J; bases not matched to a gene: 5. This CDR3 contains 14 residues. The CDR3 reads CASSSHRGSYEQYF. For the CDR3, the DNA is TGTGCCAGCAGCTCACACAGGGGTTCCTACGAGCAGTACTTC.